Each of the 23 T cell receptor beta chains below was sequenced from the same sample in a study of identical twins. Via MiXCR, TCRdb re-called the 5' RACE reads, giving one row per CDR3 protein. The sample holds around 450,000 distinct CDR3 sequences, approximately 15% seen once. This sample was shared with a second study, whose subject was yellow fever vaccine responses in identical twins.

The sample was CD4+ T cells sorted from blood. The receptors were sampled from a woman between 18 and 29 years old in good health.

This clonotype has ten or more counts. The rearrangement uses TRBV20-1 and TRBJ2-3; D gene uncertain. This CDR3 has 15 residues. V was clipped by 4 bases and J by 4 bases, with 18 bases between them. Germline values: CDR1 DFQATT, CDR2 SNEGSKA (reference sequence). The CDR3, as DNA: TGCAGTGCTATTCCGAGGCTGGCCTCCCCAGATACGCAGTATTTT. Amino acid sequence: CSAIPRLASPDTQYF.

A single count supports this clonotype. This chain uses TRBV19 with TRBJ2-5, with no clear D. Trimming cost V 9 bases and J 4 bases, with 15 bases left between them. CDR1 and CDR2 (germline): LNHDA, SQIVND (reference sequence). The CDR3 runs to 13 residues. The CDR3 nucleotides are TGTGCCAGCAAACGACGTGCTGGAGAGACCCAGTACTTC. Translation: CASKRRAGETQYF. The full variable domain, in which reference TRBV19 and TRBJ2-5 provide the parts outside the CDR3, is DGGITQSPKYLFRKEGQNVTLSCEQNLNHDAMYWYRQDPGQGLRLIYYSQIVNDFQKGDIAEGYSVSREKKESFPLTVTSAQKNPTAFYLCASKRRAGETQYFGPGTRLLVL.

The rearrangement links TRBV6-2 or TRBV6-3 to TRBJ2-3, with D uncertain. The CDR3 is 12 residues long. Trimming shortened V by 2 bases and J by 6 bases, and 6 bases separated the two germline ends. Germline loops: CDR1 MNHEY, CDR2 SVGEGT. The DNA of the CDR3 is TGTGCCAGCAGTTACCCCCCGGATACGCAGTATTTT. This translates into CASSYPPDTQYF.

The CDR3 protein is CASSQASWPTGELFF. The CDR3 bases are TGTGCCAGCAGCCAAGCGTCATGGCCCACCGGGGAGCTGTTTTTT. The chain uses TRBV3-1 and TRBJ2-2, with D unclear. Germline CDR1 and CDR2: LGHDT and YNNKEL (reference sequence). V was trimmed by 1 base and J by 4 bases, leaving 10 bases between them. The CDR3 is made up of 15 amino acids.

The chain carries TRBV21-1 and TRBJ2-7; the D segment call TRBD1 is taken from the table without a DNA check. TRBV21-1 is assigned pseudogene status. The CDR3 consists of 19 residues. CDR3 in DNA: TGTGCCAGCAGCTCGCTTAGGACAGGGGTTCTGGGGGGGATATACGAGCAGTACTTC. Translation: CASSSLRTGVLGGIYEQYF.

The chain is built from TRBV5-6 and TRBJ2-5, with D possibly matching TRBD2 (5 bases). Germline V gene lookup returns CDR1 SGHDT and CDR2 YYEEEE. The ends were cut back, 6 bases at V and 5 bases at J, with 14 bases in the middle. The CDR3 sequence is 13 residues long. This CDR3 reads CASTEGSWETQYF. Written as DNA, the CDR3 is TGTGCCAGCACCGAGGGTTCGTGGGAGACCCAGTACTTC.

This clonotype was recorded a few times. The J gene is TRBJ1-6, the V gene TRBV6-1; D unclear. This CDR3 region has 13 residues. V dropped 6 bases and J dropped 7 bases, with 10 bases sitting between them. Germline V gene sequence: CDR1 MNHNS, CDR2 SASEGT. The CDR3 region has the DNA TGTGCCAGCAGAATACAGATGAATTCACCCCTCCACTTT. It is translated as CASRIQMNSPLHF.

This clonotype was observed a handful of times. The rearrangement links TRBV6-5 to TRBJ2-3, with unresolved D. The CDR3 contains 16 residues. Germline lookup yields CDR1 MNHEY and CDR2 SVGAGI. Deletions cut 0 bases from V and 2 bases from J, with 12 bases between. CDR3 loop: CASSYSVGPPTDTQYF. DNA for the CDR3: TGTGCCAGCAGTTACTCTGTTGGACCACCCACAGATACGCAGTATTTT.

This clonotype was counted a few times. The chain joins TRBV20-1 to TRBJ2-3, with D possibly matching TRBD1 (6 bases). CDR1 DFQATT and CDR2 SNEGSKA come from the germline V gene (reference sequence). Between the trimmed V and J ends, which lost 5 bases and 5 bases, there was a span of 17 bases. This CDR3 has 14 residues. DNA of the CDR3: TGCAGTGCTGATTCCGGGACAAAGGGAGATACGCAGTATTTT. Its translation is CSADSGTKGDTQYF.

The chain carries TRBV3-1 and TRBJ2-7; 7 bases line up with TRBD2. Unmatched junction bases numbered 3, after V lost 2 bases and J lost 2 bases. This CDR3 spans 14 amino acids. The germline V gene has CDR1 LGHDT and CDR2 YNNKEL (reference sequence). The CDR3, as DNA: TGTGCCAGCAGCCAAACGACTAGCCCCTACGAGCAGTACTTC. Protein product: CASSQTTSPYEQYF.

The chain uses TRBV6-5 and TRBJ2-1, with 9 bases identical to TRBD2. CDR3 length: 16 residues. V was clipped by 7 bases and J by 4 bases; unmatched bases: 11. Germline CDR1 is MNHEY and CDR2 is SVGAGI. CDR3 sequence reads: CASILQGLAVYNEQFF. The CDR3 nucleotides read TGTGCCAGCATTTTACAGGGACTAGCCGTTTACAATGAGCAGTTCTTC.

A single count supports this clonotype. The chain combines TRBV7-2 with TRBJ2-1; perhaps TRBD2 as D (5 bases). CDR1 SGHTA and CDR2 FQGNSA come from the germline V gene. The CDR3 runs 15 residues. The germline V and J ends were trimmed by 3 bases and 3 bases, with 12 bases remaining between them. The CDR3 sequence: CASSFEPGIYNEQFF. CDR3 nucleotides: TGTGCCAGCAGCTTTGAGCCGGGGATCTACAATGAGCAGTTCTTC. Filled out from reference TRBV7-2 and TRBJ2-1, the complete variable domain reads GAGVSQSPSNKVTEKGKDVELRCDPISGHTALYWYRQSLGQGLEFLIYFQGNSAPDKSGLPSDRFSAERTGGSVSTLTIQRTQQEDSAVYLCASSFEPGIYNEQFFGPGTRLTVL.

This clonotype has just a few counts. The rearrangement joins TRBV4-3 to TRBJ2-3, with D possibly matching TRBD2 (6 bases). CDR1 is LGHNA and CDR2 is YSLEER in the germline V gene. There are 13 residues in the CDR3. The V and J ends lost 1 base and 8 bases respectively, with 10 bases between them. The CDR3 loop is CASSQGTGGTQYF. CDR3 coding DNA: TGCGCCAGCAGCCAAGGGACCGGGGGTACGCAGTATTTT.

The chain combines TRBV4-3 with TRBJ2-1, with TRBD2 matching over 11 bases. Germline loops: CDR1 LGHNA, CDR2 YSLEER. The V gene end was trimmed by 0 bases and the J gene end by 4 bases; junction bases not matched to a gene: 2. The CDR3 is 16 amino acids. The CDR3 is CASSQDASGGYNEQFF. The CDR3 DNA follows: TGCGCCAGCAGCCAAGATGCTAGCGGGGGGTACAATGAGCAGTTCTTC.

This chain connects TRBV5-5 to TRBJ2-7, with D uncertain. Germline CDR1 and CDR2: SGHKS and YYEKEE (reference sequence). The V and J ends lost 4 bases and 4 bases respectively, with 21 bases between them. CDR3 length: 16 amino acids. CDR3 in DNA: TGTGCCAGCAGCCCCCGGCCGGTTGCGATGGGATACGAGCAGTACTTC. Residues: CASSPRPVAMGYEQYF.

This clonotype was observed a few times. This chain joins TRBV13 and TRBJ2-1; D remains ambiguous. V lost 5 bases and J lost 4, with 12 bases in between. Per germline, CDR1 PRHDT and CDR2 FYEKMQ (reference sequence). CDR3 length: 14 residues. CDR3 region: CASSRTRAYNEQFF. CDR3 DNA: TGTGCCAGCAGCCGGACCCGGGCATACAATGAGCAGTTCTTC.

At least ten counts were recorded for this clonotype. V and J are TRBV10-3 and TRBJ2-2, with TRBD1 matching 9 bases. The CDR3 loop spans 14 amino acids. Germline CDR1 ENHRY, CDR2 SYGVKD. After removal of 11 bases from V and 4 bases from J, the junction contained 8 bases not matched to a gene. CDR3 loop: CAVAGTGSTGELFF. The CDR3 DNA follows: TGTGCCGTAGCCGGGACAGGGTCCACCGGGGAGCTGTTTTTT.

V gene TRBV10-3 combines with J gene TRBJ2-2; D is ambiguous. V lost 0 bases to trimming and J lost 7 bases, with 12 bases between them. The germline CDR1 and CDR2 sequences are ENHRY and SYGVKD. The length of the CDR3 is 15 residues. CDR3 sequence: CAISESNGRVGELFF. CDR3 sequence (DNA): TGTGCCATCAGTGAGTCGAATGGACGTGTCGGGGAGCTGTTTTTT.

This clonotype was seen only a few times. The chain recombines TRBV4-3 with TRBJ2-4, with D possibly being TRBD1 (7 bases). V dropped 1 base and J dropped 8 bases, with 18 bases sitting between them. The V gene's germline CDR1 is LGHNA and CDR2 YSLEER. The length of the CDR3 is 16 residues. The CDR3 reads CASSQVRSGGLDIQYF. The CDR3 DNA sequence: TGCGCCAGCAGCCAAGTTAGGTCAGGGGGGTTGGACATTCAGTACTTC.

This clonotype has a handful of counts. The gene calls are TRBV20-1 and TRBJ2-3; D is undetermined. Trimming removed 3 bases at V and 2 bases at J, with 12 bases between. The length of the CDR3 is 14 residues. CDR1 is DFQATT, CDR2 SNEGSKA, per germline (reference sequence). The CDR3 here is CSASQSSLTDTQYF. In nucleotides, the CDR3 is TGCAGTGCTAGTCAGAGTAGTCTCACAGATACGCAGTATTTT.

This clonotype has at least ten counts. The CDR3 reads CASTSIGREAADTQYF. DNA of the CDR3: TGCGCCAGCACCTCCATTGGGCGGGAGGCTGCAGATACGCAGTATTTT. The chain uses TRBV5-1 and TRBJ2-3; 8 bases match TRBD2. CDR3 length: 16 amino acids. The V gene end was trimmed by 6 bases and the J gene end by 4 bases; junction bases not matched to a gene: 13. The germline gives CDR1 SGHRS, CDR2 YFSETQ. Using reference TRBV5-1 and TRBJ2-3 for the parts outside the CDR3, the full variable domain is KAGVTQTPRYLIKTRGQQVTLSCSPISGHRSVSWYQQTPGQGLQFLFEYFSETQRNKGNFPGRFSGRQFSNSRSEMNVSTLELGDSALYLCASTSIGREAADTQYFGPGTRLTVL.

CDR3 nucleotide sequence: TGTGCCAGCAGTGTTGGAGCGGGGGTGGGAGATACGCAGTATTTT. Protein product: CASSVGAGVGDTQYF. The chain links TRBV2 to TRBJ2-3; 8 bases map to TRBD2. The junction had 8 bases not matched to a gene; V was cut back by 4 bases and J by 5 bases. Germline CDR1 and CDR2: SNHLY and FYNNEI. The CDR3 is 15 residues long.

This clonotype has a handful of counts. The genes are TRBV12-3 or TRBV12-4 and TRBJ2-5, with TRBD2 matching 15 bases. The CDR3 contains 17 residues. V trimming: 7 bases; J trimming: 2 bases; junction bases outside the gene matches: 8. CDR3 sequence reads: CASTLGLAGGVQETQYF. In DNA, the CDR3 is TGTGCCAGCACTCTAGGACTAGCGGGAGGGGTTCAAGAGACCCAGTACTTC.